This TCR beta chain was found in a study of blood T cell repertoires in COVID-19. The overall study: Researchers got acute and convalescent COVID-19 samples from the United States, Italy and Spain. Sources were T cells, B-cell-depleted T cells, or PBMCs; the material itself was cDNA or gDNA.

In the source study's methods: Researchers report that nucleated cell counts were estimated from reference gene primer amplification. Some clones are missing from TCRdb's copy, which holds only in-frame ones; the method was immunoSEQ multiplex PCR. V and J calls plus clone size are reproduced from that table; the DNA served to infer D and trimming. The top ten clones hold over 8.5% of a sample with around 310,000 clones, approximately 89% of them seen once. Recovered Cohort 3 donors showed two negative PCRs, clearance, or symptom resolution. V was clipped by 2 bases and J by 13 bases, with 18 bases between them. Germline CDR1 SGHDT, CDR2 YYEEEE. The CDR3 spans 14 residues.

The sequence came from a woman aged 25-40 years who had recovered from COVID-19. The sample consisted of PBMCs or T cells enriched from blood (not recorded which). The rearrangement joins TRBV5-6 to TRBJ1-4; D possibly corresponds to TRBD1 (5 bases). CDR3 in amino acids: CASSFGAPPEGLFF. CDR3 in DNA: TGTGCCAGCAGCTTCGGGGCCCCCCCGGAGGGACTGTTTTTT. Full variable domain (missing parts from reference TRBV5-6 and TRBJ1-4): DAGVTQSPTHLIKTRGQQVTLRCSPKSGHDTVSWYQQALGQGPQFIFQYYEEEERQRGNFPDRFSGHQFPNYSSELNVNALLLGDSALYLCASSFGAPPEGLFFGSGTQLSVL.